This T cell receptor beta chain was recorded in a study of post-analysis software for immune sequencing data. The wider study: As for disease course, relapsing-remitting, secondary progressive and progressive-relapsing multiple sclerosis were all included.

Study-wide results and caveats: The normalized Chao1 diversity of multiple sclerosis patients was significantly lower than that of controls. Patients carried roughly 5 TRBV segments more frequently than controls did, and TRBV5-6, TRBV5-1 and TRBV20-1 were among them. Batch-mates among the samples co-clustered strongly by F measure.

This clonotype has a handful of counts. Its antigen is still unknown. The authors incorporated unique molecular identifiers into the TCR beta cDNA libraries. T cells, about 0.85 to 11 million of them, yielded roughly 0.5 million cDNA molecules. TCRdb re-called the PCR reads through MiXCR, storing one row per CDR3 protein. Found here are more than 450,000 distinct CDR3 sequences, 40% to 50% of them singletons; the top ten hold more than 1.5%. Germline V CDR1 and CDR2: SGHTA, FQGNSA. The CDR3 has 14 residues. The V end was cut by 9 bases, the J end by 3 bases, with 17 bases between. The V call is TRBV7-2, the J call TRBJ1-1; D unresolved. Input material: blood. The receptor's source is a girl between 5 and 17 years old with multiple sclerosis. The CDR3 DNA reads as TGTGCCAGTAAAACGCTCGGGGTTTACACTGAAGCTTTCTTT. It codes for CASKTLGVYTEAFF.